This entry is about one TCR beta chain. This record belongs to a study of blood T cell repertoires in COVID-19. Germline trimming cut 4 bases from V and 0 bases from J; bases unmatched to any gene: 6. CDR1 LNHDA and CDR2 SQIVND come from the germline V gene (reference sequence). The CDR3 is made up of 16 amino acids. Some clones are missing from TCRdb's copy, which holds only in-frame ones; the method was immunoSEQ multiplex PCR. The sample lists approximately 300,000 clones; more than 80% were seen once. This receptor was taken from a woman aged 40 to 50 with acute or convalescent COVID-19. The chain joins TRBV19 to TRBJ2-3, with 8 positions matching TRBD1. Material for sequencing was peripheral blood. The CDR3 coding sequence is TGTGCCAGTAGTAGCAGGGGGCGCCTAAGCACAGATACGCAGTATTTT. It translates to CASSSRGRLSTDTQYF.